This is a list of T cell receptor beta chains from one sample in a study of CD8+ T cells in alopecia areata. Some clones are missing from TCRdb's copy, which holds only in-frame ones; the method was immunoSEQ multiplex PCR. The top ten clones hold 0.75% to 0.95% of a sample with around 300,000 clones, roughly 60% of them seen once. The sample was CD4+ T cells sorted from blood, taken between weeks 51 and 54, from a patient treated with tofacitinib. Receptors were obtained from a human donor with alopecia areata. CDR3s include the opening cysteine and the closing phenylalanine or tryptophan. D genes are given only for firm matches.

D gene | J gene | V gene | CDR3 protein
- | TRBJ1-2 | TRBV27 | CASKTWFGGYTF
TRBD2 | TRBJ2-2 | TRBV13 | CASSGRGGRPGELFF
- | TRBJ1-5 | TRBV7-9 | CASSLAGANQPQHF
- | TRBJ1-1 | TRBV19 | CASTVTSMNTEAFF
- | TRBJ2-5 | TRBV9 | CASSASLQETQYF
- | TRBJ2-1 | TRBV6-5 | CASIGRLSSYNEQFF
- | TRBJ1-6 | TRBV27 | CASSGGMGLNSPLHF
- | TRBJ2-1 | TRBV19 | CASNPNSPSYNEQFF
- | TRBJ2-7 | TRBV4-3 | CASSQEEGPYEQYF
- | TRBJ2-3 | TRBV4-1 | CASSQGRSRSTDTQYF
- | TRBJ1-1 | TRBV30 | CALGAIEAFF
- | TRBJ2-6 | TRBV5-6 | CASSLGGPAGTGANVLTF
- | TRBJ1-3 | TRBV6-1 | CASSEGLRNTIYF
- | TRBJ2-1 | TRBV19 | CASSITGSSYNEQFF
- | TRBJ2-5 | TRBV6-6 | CASSSFGAVQETQYF
TRBD2 | TRBJ2-3 | TRBV7-3 | CASSFGSGVTTDTQYF
- | TRBJ2-5 | TRBV6-1 | CASSVPGQETQYF
- | TRBJ2-3 | TRBV18 | CASSPRDTDTQYF
- | TRBJ1-1 | TRBV5-1 | CASSPTGNTEAFF
- | TRBJ1-2 | TRBV29-1 | CSVDGGARYGYTF
- | TRBJ2-4 | TRBV30 | CAWSVTGIAKNIQYF
- | TRBJ2-2 | TRBV19 | CASRGDPGTGELFF
TRBD1 | TRBJ2-5 | TRBV29-1 | CSVKIGQGVETQYF
TRBD1 | TRBJ1-5 | TRBV7-8 | CASSLARDRGGQPQHF